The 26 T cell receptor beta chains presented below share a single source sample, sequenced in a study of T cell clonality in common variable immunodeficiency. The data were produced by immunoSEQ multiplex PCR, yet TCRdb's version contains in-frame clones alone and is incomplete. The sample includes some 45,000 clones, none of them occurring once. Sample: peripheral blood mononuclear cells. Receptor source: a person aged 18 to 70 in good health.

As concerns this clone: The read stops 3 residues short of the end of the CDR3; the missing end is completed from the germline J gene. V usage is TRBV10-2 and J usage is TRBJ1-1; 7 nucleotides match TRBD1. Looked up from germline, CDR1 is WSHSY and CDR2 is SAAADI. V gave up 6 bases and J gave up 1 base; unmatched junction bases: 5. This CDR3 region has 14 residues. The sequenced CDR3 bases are TGCGCCAGCAGAATCCAGGGGGGGAACACTGAA. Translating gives CASRIQGGNTE. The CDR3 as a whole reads CASRIQGGNTEAFF.

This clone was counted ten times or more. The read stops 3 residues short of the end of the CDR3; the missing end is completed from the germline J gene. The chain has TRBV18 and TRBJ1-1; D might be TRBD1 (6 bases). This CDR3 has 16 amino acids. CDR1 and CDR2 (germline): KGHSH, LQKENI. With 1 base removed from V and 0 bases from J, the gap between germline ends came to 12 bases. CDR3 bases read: TGTGCCAGCTCACCACTAGCAGGGGACATGAACACTGAA. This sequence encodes CASSPLAGDMNTE. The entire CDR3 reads CASSPLAGDMNTEAFF.

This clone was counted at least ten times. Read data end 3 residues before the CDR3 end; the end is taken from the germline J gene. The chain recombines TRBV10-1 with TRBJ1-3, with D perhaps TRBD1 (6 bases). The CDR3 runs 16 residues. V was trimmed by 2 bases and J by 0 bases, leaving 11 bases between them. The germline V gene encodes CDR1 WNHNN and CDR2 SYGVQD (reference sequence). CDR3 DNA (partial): TGCGCCAGCAGTGAGAAGGGGGAGAGCTCTGGAAACACC. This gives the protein CASSEKGESSGNT. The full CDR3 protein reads CASSEKGESSGNTIYF.

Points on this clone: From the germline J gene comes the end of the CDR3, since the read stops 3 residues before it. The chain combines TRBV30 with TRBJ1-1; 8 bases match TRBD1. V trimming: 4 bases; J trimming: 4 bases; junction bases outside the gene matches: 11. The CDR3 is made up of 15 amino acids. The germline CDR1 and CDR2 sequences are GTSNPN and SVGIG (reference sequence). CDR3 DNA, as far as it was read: TGTGCCTGGACCTGGGGAGTTCAGGGGGCCACTGAA. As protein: CAWTWGVQGATE. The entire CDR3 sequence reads CAWTWGVQGATEAFF.

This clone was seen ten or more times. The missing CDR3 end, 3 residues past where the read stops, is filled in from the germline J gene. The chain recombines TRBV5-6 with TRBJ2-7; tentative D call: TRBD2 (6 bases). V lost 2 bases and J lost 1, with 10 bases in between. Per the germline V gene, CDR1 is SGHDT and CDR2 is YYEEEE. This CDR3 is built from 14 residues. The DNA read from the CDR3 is TGTGCCAGCAGCTTACGGGACTGGTCCTACGAG. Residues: CASSLRDWSYE. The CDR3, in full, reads CASSLRDWSYEQYF.

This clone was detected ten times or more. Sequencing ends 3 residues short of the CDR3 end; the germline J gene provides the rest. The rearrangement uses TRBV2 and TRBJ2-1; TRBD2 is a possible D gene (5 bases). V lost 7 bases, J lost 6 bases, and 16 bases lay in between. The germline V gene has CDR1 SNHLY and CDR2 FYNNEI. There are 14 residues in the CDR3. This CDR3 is CASNLRGVGNEQFF. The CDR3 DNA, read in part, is TGTGCCAGCAATCTTCGGGGAGTAGGCAATGAG.

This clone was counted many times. The CDR3 here is CASSYGRVEAFF. The covered CDR3 bases are TGTGCCAGCAGTTACGGCAGGGTTGAA. The chain joins TRBV6-2 or TRBV6-3 to TRBJ1-1; tentative D call: TRBD1 (5 bases). Read sequence stops 3 residues before the CDR3 end, and the germline J gene provides the missing end. CDR1 is MNHEY and CDR2 is SVGEGT in the germline V gene. The CDR3 extends over 12 amino acids. Trimming took 2 bases from V and 7 from J, leaving 8 bases between them.

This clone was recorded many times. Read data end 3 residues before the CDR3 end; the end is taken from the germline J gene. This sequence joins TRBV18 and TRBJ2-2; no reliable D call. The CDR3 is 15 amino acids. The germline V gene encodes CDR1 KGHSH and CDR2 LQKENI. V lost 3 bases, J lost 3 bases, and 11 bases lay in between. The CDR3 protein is CASSPGQIHTGELFF. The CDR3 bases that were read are TGTGCCAGCTCACCTGGCCAGATACACACCGGGGAG.

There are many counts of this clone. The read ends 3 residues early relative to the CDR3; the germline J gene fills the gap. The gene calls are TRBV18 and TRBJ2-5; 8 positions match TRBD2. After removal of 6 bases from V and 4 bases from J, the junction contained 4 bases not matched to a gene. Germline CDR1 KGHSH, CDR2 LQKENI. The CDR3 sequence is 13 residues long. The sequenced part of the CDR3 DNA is TGTGCCAGCTCGTCGGGAGGGGGAGAGACC. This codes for CASSSGGGET. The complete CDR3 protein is CASSSGGGETQYF.

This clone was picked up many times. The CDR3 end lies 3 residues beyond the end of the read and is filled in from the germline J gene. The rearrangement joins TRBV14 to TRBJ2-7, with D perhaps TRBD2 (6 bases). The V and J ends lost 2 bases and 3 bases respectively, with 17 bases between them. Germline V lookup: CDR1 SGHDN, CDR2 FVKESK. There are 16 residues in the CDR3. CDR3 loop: CASSQRSGLLLYEQYF. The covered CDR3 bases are TGTGCCAGCAGCCAAAGATCGGGACTCCTGCTCTACGAG.

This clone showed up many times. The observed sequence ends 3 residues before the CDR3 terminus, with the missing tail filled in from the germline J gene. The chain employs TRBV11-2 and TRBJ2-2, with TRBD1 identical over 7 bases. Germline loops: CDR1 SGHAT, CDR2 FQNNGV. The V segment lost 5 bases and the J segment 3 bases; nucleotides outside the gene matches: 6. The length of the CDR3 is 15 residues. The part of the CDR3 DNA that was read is TGTGCCAGCAGCCCTAAGGGGACAGACACCGGGGAG. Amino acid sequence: CASSPKGTDTGE. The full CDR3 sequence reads CASSPKGTDTGELFF.

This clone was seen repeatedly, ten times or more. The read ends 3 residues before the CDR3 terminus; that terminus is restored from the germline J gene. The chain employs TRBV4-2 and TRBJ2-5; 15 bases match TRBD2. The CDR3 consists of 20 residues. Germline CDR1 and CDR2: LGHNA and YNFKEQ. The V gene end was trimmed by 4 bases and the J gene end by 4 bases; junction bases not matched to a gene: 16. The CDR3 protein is CASSPRTSGGAIGVRETQYF. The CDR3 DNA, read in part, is TGTGCCAGCAGCCCCAGGACTAGCGGGGGGGCCATCGGGGTTAGAGAGACC.

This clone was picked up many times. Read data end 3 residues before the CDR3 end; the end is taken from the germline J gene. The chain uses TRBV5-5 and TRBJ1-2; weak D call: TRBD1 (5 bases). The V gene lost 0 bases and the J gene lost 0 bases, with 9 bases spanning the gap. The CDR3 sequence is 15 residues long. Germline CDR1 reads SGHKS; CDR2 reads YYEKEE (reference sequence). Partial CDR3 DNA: TGTGCCAGCAGCTTGGGAGACAGTTCTAACTATGGC. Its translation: CASSLGDSSNYG. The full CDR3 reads CASSLGDSSNYGYTF.

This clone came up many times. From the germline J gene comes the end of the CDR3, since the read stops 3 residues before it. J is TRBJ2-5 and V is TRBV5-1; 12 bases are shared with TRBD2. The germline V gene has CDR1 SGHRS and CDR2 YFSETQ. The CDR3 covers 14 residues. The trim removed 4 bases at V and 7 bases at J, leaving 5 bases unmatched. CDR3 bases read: TGCGCCAGCAGCGCTAGCGGGGGGGCGGTGACC. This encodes CASSASGGAVT. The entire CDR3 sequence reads CASSASGGAVTQYF.

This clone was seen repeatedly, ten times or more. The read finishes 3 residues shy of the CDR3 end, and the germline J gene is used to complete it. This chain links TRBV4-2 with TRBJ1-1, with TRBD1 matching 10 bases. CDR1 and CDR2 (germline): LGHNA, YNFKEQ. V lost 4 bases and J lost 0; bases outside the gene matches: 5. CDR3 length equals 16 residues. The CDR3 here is CASSPGQGKMNTEAFF. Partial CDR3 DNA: TGTGCCAGCAGCCCGGGACAGGGGAAGATGAACACTGAA.

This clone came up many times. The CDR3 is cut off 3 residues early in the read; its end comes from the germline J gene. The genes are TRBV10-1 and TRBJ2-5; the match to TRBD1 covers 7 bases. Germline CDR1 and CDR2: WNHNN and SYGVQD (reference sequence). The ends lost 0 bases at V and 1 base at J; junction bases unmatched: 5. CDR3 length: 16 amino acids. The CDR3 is CASSESGQAFQETQYF. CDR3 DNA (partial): TGCGCCAGCAGTGAGTCTGGACAGGCCTTCCAAGAGACC.

The CDR3 protein is CASSLLAGRNDYTF. CDR3 DNA, as far as it was read: TGTGCCAGCAGCCTCCTAGCGGGGAGAAACGAC. The J gene is TRBJ1-2, the V gene TRBV7-2; D is undetermined. The read ends 3 residues shy of where the CDR3 ends; the end is completed using the germline J gene. CDR3 size: 14 residues. Looked up from germline, CDR1 is SGHTA and CDR2 is FQGNSA.

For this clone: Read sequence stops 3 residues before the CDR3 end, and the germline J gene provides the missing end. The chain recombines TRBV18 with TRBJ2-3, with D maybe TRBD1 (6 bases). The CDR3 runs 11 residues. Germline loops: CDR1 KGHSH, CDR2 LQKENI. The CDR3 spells CASTGSETQYF. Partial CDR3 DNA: TGTGCCAGTACAGGGTCCGAGACG.

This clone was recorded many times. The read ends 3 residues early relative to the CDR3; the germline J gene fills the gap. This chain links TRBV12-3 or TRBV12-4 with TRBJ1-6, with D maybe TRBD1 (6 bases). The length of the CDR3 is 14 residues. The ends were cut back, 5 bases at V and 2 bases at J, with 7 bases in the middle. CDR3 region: CASSRTAYNSPLHF. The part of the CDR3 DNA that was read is TGTGCCAGCAGTCGGACAGCCTATAATTCACCC.

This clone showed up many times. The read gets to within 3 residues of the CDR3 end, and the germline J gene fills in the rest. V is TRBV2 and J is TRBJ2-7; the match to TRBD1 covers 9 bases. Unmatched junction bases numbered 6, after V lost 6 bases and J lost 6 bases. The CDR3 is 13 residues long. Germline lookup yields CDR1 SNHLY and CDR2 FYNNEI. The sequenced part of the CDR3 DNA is TGTGCCAGCAGCTTACAGGGGGCAGGCGAG. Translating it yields CASSLQGAGE. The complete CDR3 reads CASSLQGAGEQYF.

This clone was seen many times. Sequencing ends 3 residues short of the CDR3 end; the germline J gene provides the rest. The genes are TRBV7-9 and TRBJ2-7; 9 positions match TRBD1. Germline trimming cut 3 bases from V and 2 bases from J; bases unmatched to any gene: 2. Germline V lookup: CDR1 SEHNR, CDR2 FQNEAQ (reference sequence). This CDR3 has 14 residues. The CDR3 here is CASSFRDRAYEQYF. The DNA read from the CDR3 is TGTGCCAGCAGCTTCCGGGACAGGGCCTACGAG.

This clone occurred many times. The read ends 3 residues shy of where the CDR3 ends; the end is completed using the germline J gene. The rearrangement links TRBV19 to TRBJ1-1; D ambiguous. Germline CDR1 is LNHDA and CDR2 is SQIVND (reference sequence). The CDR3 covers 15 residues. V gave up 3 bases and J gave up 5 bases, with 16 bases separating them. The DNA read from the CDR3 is TGTGCCAGTAGTATCTCAACCGGGTTCAAGACTGAA. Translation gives CASSISTGFKTE. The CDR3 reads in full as CASSISTGFKTEAFF.

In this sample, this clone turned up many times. CDR3 DNA, as far as it was read: TGTGCCAGCAGCGGGGGACACCCAAGGAGG. Its translation: CASSGGHPRR. The complete CDR3 protein is CASSGGHPRRAFF. V and J are TRBV5-4 and TRBJ1-1; tentatively, D is TRBD1 (6 bases). The read stops 3 residues short of the end of the CDR3; the missing end is completed from the germline J gene. CDR3 length: 13 residues. Germline lookup yields CDR1 SGHNT and CDR2 YYREEE (reference sequence).

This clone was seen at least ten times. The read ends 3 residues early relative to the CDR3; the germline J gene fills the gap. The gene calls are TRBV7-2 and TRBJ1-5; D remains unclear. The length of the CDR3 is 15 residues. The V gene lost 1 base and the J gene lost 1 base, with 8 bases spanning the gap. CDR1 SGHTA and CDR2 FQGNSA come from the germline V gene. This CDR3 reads CASSLVSESNQPQHF. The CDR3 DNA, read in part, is TGTGCCAGCAGCTTAGTGTCAGAAAGCAATCAGCCC.

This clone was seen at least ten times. Partial CDR3 DNA: TGCAGTGCTAGAGAGAGTAGCGGGGGGGCGGTAGAGACC. Translating gives CSARESSGGAVET. The full CDR3 sequence reads CSARESSGGAVETQYF. The V call is TRBV20-1, the J call TRBJ2-5; TRBD2 matches 11 bases. The CDR3 end lies 3 residues beyond the end of the read and is filled in from the germline J gene. Germline lookup yields CDR1 DFQATT and CDR2 SNEGSKA (reference sequence). The CDR3 has 16 amino acids. Trimming at V came to 0 bases and at J to 4 bases, leaving 7 bases not matched to a gene.

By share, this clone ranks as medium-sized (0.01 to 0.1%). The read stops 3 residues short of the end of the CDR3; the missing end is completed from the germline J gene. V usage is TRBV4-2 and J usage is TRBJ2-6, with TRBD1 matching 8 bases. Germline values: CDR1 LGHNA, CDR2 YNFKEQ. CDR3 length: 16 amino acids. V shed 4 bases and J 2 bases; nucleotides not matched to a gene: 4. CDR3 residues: CASSPSTGAGANVLTF. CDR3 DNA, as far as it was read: TGTGCCAGCAGCCCCTCGACAGGGGCTGGGGCCAACGTC.